This T cell receptor (beta chain) was sequenced for a study of cytotoxic CD8 clonotypes in ibrutinib-treated CLL. Study background: There were, on average, nearly 260,000 productive templates and around 90,000 productive rearrangements per sample. Findings of the study overall: Rare overall, public clonotypes shrank or held steady under therapy. A rise in clonality was seen at ibrutinib response, and a fall back toward baseline was seen at progression.

A word on this clone: What it binds is unknown.

Some clones are missing from TCRdb's copy, which holds only in-frame ones; the method was immunoSEQ multiplex PCR. The repertoire holds around 20,000 clones, roughly four fifths seen once, with approximately 7.8% in the top ten. The sample was PBMCs, taken before ibrutinib treatment. The clonotype comes from a human donor with chronic lymphocytic leukemia.

In DNA, the CDR3 is TGTGCCAGCAGCCCTATCGGGGGCAGTGGCAATCAGCCCCAGCATTTT. This encodes CASSPIGGSGNQPQHF. The chain is built from TRBV5-5 and TRBJ1-5, with D tentatively TRBD1 (6 bases). This CDR3 is built from 16 residues. Trimming removed 4 bases from V and 2 bases from J, with 16 bases in between. CDR1 and CDR2 from the germline V gene are SGHKS and YYEKEE (reference sequence).